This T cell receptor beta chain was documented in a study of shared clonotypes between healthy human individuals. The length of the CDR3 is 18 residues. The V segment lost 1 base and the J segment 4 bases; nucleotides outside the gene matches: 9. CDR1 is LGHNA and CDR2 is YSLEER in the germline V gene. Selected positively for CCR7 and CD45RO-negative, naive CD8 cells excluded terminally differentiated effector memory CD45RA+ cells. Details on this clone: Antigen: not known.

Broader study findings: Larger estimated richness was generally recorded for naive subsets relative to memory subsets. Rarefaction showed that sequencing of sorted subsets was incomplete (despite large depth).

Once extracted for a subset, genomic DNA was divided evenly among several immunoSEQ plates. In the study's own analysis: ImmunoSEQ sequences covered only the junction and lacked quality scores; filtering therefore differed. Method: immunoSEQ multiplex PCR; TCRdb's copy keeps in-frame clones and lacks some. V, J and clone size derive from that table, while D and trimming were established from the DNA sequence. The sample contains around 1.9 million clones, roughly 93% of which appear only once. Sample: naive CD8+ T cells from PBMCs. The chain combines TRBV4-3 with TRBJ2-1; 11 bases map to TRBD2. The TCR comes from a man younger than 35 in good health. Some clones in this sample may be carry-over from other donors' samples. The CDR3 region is CASSQGLLAGEIYNEQFF. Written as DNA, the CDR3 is TGCGCCAGCAGCCAAGGATTACTAGCGGGAGAGATATACAATGAGCAGTTCTTC.